These T cell receptor beta chains were read from a single sample in a study of synovial regulatory T cells in juvenile arthritis. Here immunoSEQ multiplex PCR was the method, and the copy in TCRdb shows in-frame clones only, minus some. The sample has roughly 9,600 clones, and its top ten clones hold about 1.8%. The sample was Treg cells from blood. These receptors originate from a donor younger than 30 with juvenile idiopathic arthritis. Each CDR3 is given with its conserved first and last residue. Fields, in order: CDR3 length, J gene, clone size, V gene, CDR3 protein. Expanded clones get a size class; other rows say once, few or many, or leave the size out.

cdr3_length: 15; j_call: TRBJ1-5; clone_size: medium-sized; v_call: TRBV19; cdr3_aa: CASGGEGIDNQPQHF
cdr3_length: 15; j_call: TRBJ1-4; clone_size: NA; v_call: TRBV30; cdr3_aa: CAWSLPGGMGEKLFF
cdr3_length: 12; j_call: TRBJ2-1; clone_size: NA; v_call: TRBV15; cdr3_aa: CATGQTYNEQFF
cdr3_length: 14; j_call: TRBJ2-7; clone_size: medium-sized; v_call: TRBV2; cdr3_aa: CASSENRGPYEQYF
cdr3_length: 17; j_call: TRBJ1-3; clone_size: NA; v_call: TRBV10-3; cdr3_aa: CAISELSTQFSGNTIYF
cdr3_length: 14; j_call: TRBJ1-2; clone_size: NA; v_call: TRBV2; cdr3_aa: CASSPGTGRNGYTF
cdr3_length: 15; j_call: TRBJ1-5; clone_size: NA; v_call: TRBV7-2; cdr3_aa: CASSPRGLGNQPQHF
cdr3_length: 15; j_call: TRBJ1-2; clone_size: NA; v_call: TRBV19; cdr3_aa: CASSLATGTAYGYTF
cdr3_length: 14; j_call: TRBJ2-7; clone_size: NA; v_call: TRBV27; cdr3_aa: CASSWKGAAYEQYF
cdr3_length: 12; j_call: TRBJ1-1; clone_size: NA; v_call: TRBV11-2; cdr3_aa: CASSLDGAEAFF
cdr3_length: 14; j_call: TRBJ2-5; clone_size: NA; v_call: TRBV4-2; cdr3_aa: CASSQVHGQYEQYF
cdr3_length: 15; j_call: TRBJ1-3; clone_size: NA; v_call: TRBV4-1; cdr3_aa: CASSPGTGGRNTIYF
cdr3_length: 14; j_call: TRBJ1-1; clone_size: NA; v_call: TRBV5-1; cdr3_aa: CASSLVGMNTEAFF
cdr3_length: 17; j_call: TRBJ2-4; clone_size: NA; v_call: TRBV11-2; cdr3_aa: CASSLALSMVGKNIQYF
cdr3_length: 14; j_call: TRBJ2-5; clone_size: NA; v_call: TRBV4-3; cdr3_aa: CASSSTGGMLDQYF
cdr3_length: 16; j_call: TRBJ2-1; clone_size: NA; v_call: TRBV9; cdr3_aa: CASSVVTSGAYNEQFF
cdr3_length: 14; j_call: TRBJ2-2; clone_size: NA; v_call: TRBV30; cdr3_aa: CAWRGQTNTGELFF
cdr3_length: 12; j_call: TRBJ1-1; clone_size: NA; v_call: TRBV5-6; cdr3_aa: CASSLGEPEAFF
cdr3_length: 16; j_call: TRBJ1-5; clone_size: NA; v_call: TRBV15; cdr3_aa: CATSLGTGRSNQPQHF
cdr3_length: 13; j_call: TRBJ1-1; clone_size: NA; v_call: TRBV13; cdr3_aa: CASRSGGATEAFF